A single sample is the source of the 30 T cell receptor beta chains below, sequenced in a study of tumor-infiltrating lymphocytes in primary liver carcinoma. The tissue used was unsorted bulk material of about 19-30 mg. RNA and DNA were co-extracted from it with the AllPrep DNA/RNA mini kit. Synthesis of TCR beta cDNA was carried out from 500 ng total RNA with a constant-region primer. ARM-PCR, slightly modified, supplied the TCR beta libraries through three nested multiplex PCR rounds. Investigators reported that the first two PCR rounds, at roughly 10 cycles each, used TRBV1-TRBV30 forward primers with a C-beta reverse primer. Using its own MiXCR run on the multiplex PCR reads, TCRdb lists one record per CDR3 protein. Here the sample spans about 100,000 distinct CDR3 sequences, about 73% being singletons. The sample consisted of tumor-adjacent normal liver tissue. The source of these receptors is a man aged 35 to 55 with primary liver carcinoma and hepatitis B virus infection.

In the case of this clonotype: Given a much more abundant clone one base away, this may be a read error. V usage is TRBV28 and J usage is TRBJ2-1, with TRBD1 matching 11 bases. Trimming removed 4 bases from V and 8 bases from J; junction bases left unmatched: 10. This CDR3 region has 16 residues. Germline values: CDR1 MDHEN, CDR2 SYDVKM. CDR3: CASSSHGQGARYEQFF. In DNA, the CDR3 is TGTGCCAGCAGTTCCCATGGACAGGGGGCGCGGTATGAGCAGTTCTTC.

A remark on this clonotype: Relative to the germline gene, one junction end is altered; a read error may explain this. The chain has TRBV11-3 and TRBJ2-3; the D gene is possibly TRBD2 (6 bases). The CDR3 has 13 residues. The germline gives CDR1 SGHNT, CDR2 YENEEA. The CDR3 here is CTSSARDGDTHHF. For the CDR3, the DNA is TGTACCAGCAGCGCGCGGGACGGGGATACGCACCATTTT.

This sequence joins TRBV29-1 and TRBJ2-1; 11 bases agree with TRBD2. Germline assignment: CDR1 SQVTM and CDR2 ANQGSEA. With V trimmed by 8 bases and J by 9 bases, 9 bases remained unmatched. This CDR3 is built from 13 residues. This CDR3 reads CSIVSGRAIEQFF. In DNA form, the CDR3 reads TGCAGCATTGTTAGCGGGAGGGCCATTGAGCAGTTCTTC.

This rearrangement joins TRBV9 to TRBJ2-1; a possible D gene is TRBD2 (6 bases). This CDR3 has 14 residues. V was clipped by 3 bases and J by 8 bases, with 15 bases between them. Per germline, CDR1 SGDLS and CDR2 YYNGEE. This CDR3 is CASSAQGQRDEQFF. CDR3 DNA sequence: TGTGCCAGCAGCGCCCAGGGCCAGCGGGATGAGCAGTTCTTC.

The chain's CDR3 is CSLRVSACEQYF. For the CDR3, the DNA is TGCAGCCTTAGGGTCAGCGCCTGCGAGCAGTACTTC. This chain connects TRBV29-1 to TRBJ2-7; D not resolved. The CDR3 is 12 residues long. Trimming removed 8 bases from V and 6 bases from J, with 17 bases in between. The germline V gene encodes CDR1 SQVTM and CDR2 ANQGSEA.

About this clonotype: One end of the junction is discordant with germline, which a read error may explain. This sequence joins TRBV7-9 and TRBJ2-3; TRBD2 might be the D (6 bases). CDR1 SEHNR and CDR2 FQNEAQ come from the germline V gene (reference sequence). The CDR3 covers 14 residues. The CDR3 nucleotides read TGTGCCAGCAGCACTAGCAGGGAGGAGGATACACAGTATTTT. This encodes CASSTSREEDTQYF.

Details on this clonotype: A much larger clonotype is one base distant, so this may be a read error. This rearrangement joins TRBV12-3 or TRBV12-4 to TRBJ1-1; D uncertain. V dropped 7 bases and J dropped 6 bases, with 21 bases sitting between them. The CDR3 extends over 15 amino acids. As DNA, the CDR3 is TGTGCCAGCAAGTCGGTGGACGGATGGTCGGCTGAAGCTTTCTTT. It is translated as CASKSVDGWSAEAFF.

This clonotype was seen once. J is TRBJ2-1 and V is TRBV29-1, with no clear D. The ends were cut back, 0 bases at V and 15 bases at J, with 27 bases in the middle. The CDR3 contains 16 residues. Germline loops: CDR1 SQVTM, CDR2 ANQGSEA. Here the CDR3 DNA reads TGCAGCGTTGAAGACCCGGTCGGTCCCACCTACAATGAGTGGTTCTTC. It translates to CSVEDPVGPTYNEWFF.

Points on this clonotype: A single base separates this from a much larger clone, so it may be a read error. The V gene is TRBV7-6, the J gene TRBJ1-1; perhaps TRBD1 as D (5 bases). The CDR3 length is 13 residues. CDR1 is SGHVS and CDR2 is FNYEAQ in the germline V gene. The CDR3, as DNA: TGTGCCATCAGCTTAGGGGCCCTAACTGAAGCTTTCTTT. Encoded protein: CAISLGALTEAFF.

This clonotype was observed once. This may be a read error, as it is one base from a much larger clone. The V gene is TRBV5-4, the J gene TRBJ2-2, with TRBD1 matching 10 bases. V gave up 7 bases and J gave up 4 bases; unmatched junction bases: 13. Germline V gives CDR1 SGHNT, CDR2 YYREEE (reference sequence). The CDR3 sequence is 17 residues long. CDR3 coding DNA: TGTGCCAGCGGTGTGCACCCCGGGACAGGGGCCACCGGGGAGCTGTTTTTT. This translates into CASGVHPGTGATGELFF.

In regard to this clonotype: A single base separates this from a much larger clone, so it may be a read error. The chain has TRBV10-1 and TRBJ2-3, with D perhaps TRBD1 or TRBD2 (7 bases each). Germline V lookup: CDR1 WNHNN, CDR2 SYGVQD (reference sequence). The CDR3 is 15 amino acids. Trimming took 6 bases from V and 2 from J, leaving 15 bases between them. The CDR3 loop reads CASSSGGASTDTQYF. For the CDR3, the DNA is TGCGCCAGCAGCTCAGGGGGGGCCTCCACAGATACGCAGTATTTT.

By share of the sample, this clonotype is medium-sized (0.01 to 0.1%). The V call is TRBV29-1, the J call TRBJ2-2, with D possibly called TRBD1 or TRBD2 (5 bases each). The CDR3 runs 16 residues. Germline V CDR1 and CDR2: SQVTM, ANQGSEA. Deletions cut 2 bases from V and 0 bases from J, with 13 bases between. The CDR3 spells CSVEISGGANTGELFF. CDR3 nucleotides: TGCAGCGTTGAAATTAGTGGGGGAGCGAACACCGGGGAGCTGTTTTTT.

About this clonotype: This clone may be a read error of a much larger clone one base away. The chain combines TRBV6-5 with TRBJ1-1; maybe TRBD1 (5 bases). The CDR3 sequence is 14 residues long. Per the germline V gene, CDR1 is MNHEY and CDR2 is SVGAGI. Deletions cut 2 bases from V and 4 bases from J, with 11 bases between. CDR3 sequence: CASSYNGGSTEAFF. In DNA, the CDR3 is TGTGCCAGCAGTTACAACGGGGGGTCCACTGAAGCTTTCTTT.

The chain's CDR3 is CASDPIPDTEAFF. As DNA, the CDR3 is TGTGCCAGCGACCCGATACCTGACACTGAAGCTTTCTTT. The V and J genes are TRBV6-6 and TRBJ1-1; D is undetermined. Trimming left V 8 bases short and J 3 bases short, with 13 bases between. The CDR3 spans 13 residues. Germline V gene lookup returns CDR1 MNHNY and CDR2 SVGAGI (reference sequence).

The rearrangement joins TRBV7-8 to TRBJ1-5, with D possibly being TRBD1 (6 bases). The V gene lost 5 bases and the J gene lost 1 base, with 12 bases spanning the gap. The CDR3 runs 15 residues. Germline V gene lookup returns CDR1 SGHVS and CDR2 FQNEAQ. The chain's CDR3 is CASSPLQGSNQPQHF. CDR3 DNA sequence: TGTGCCAGCAGCCCGCTACAGGGAAGCAATCAGCCCCAGCATTTT.

Points on this clonotype: Possible read error: a much larger clone is one base away. This sequence joins TRBV7-8 and TRBJ1-1; D is unclear. The germline CDR1 and CDR2 sequences are SGHVS and FQNEAQ. The CDR3 loop spans 14 amino acids. CDR3 sequence reads: CASCLISRDTEAFF. The CDR3, as DNA: TGTGCCAGCTGCTTAATTTCCCGGGACACTGAAGCTTTCTTT.

Concerning this clonotype: One end of the junction fails to match germline, which may point to a read error. V and J are TRBV29-1 and TRBJ2-1; 7 positions agree with TRBD2. CDR1 and CDR2 from the germline V gene are SQVTM and ANQGSEA. This CDR3 comprises 14 residues. CDR3 sequence reads: CSATGGVAHNEQFF. The CDR3 region has the DNA TGCAGCGCTACGGGGGGAGTGGCCCACAATGAACAGTTCTTC.

This clonotype was recorded many times. The rearrangement links TRBV10-2 to TRBJ2-7; possibly TRBD1 for D (6 bases). The V end lost 8 bases, the J end lost 9 bases, and 20 bases lay between the germline ends. This CDR3 has 13 amino acids. Germline lookup yields CDR1 WSHSY and CDR2 SAAADI. CDR3 nucleotide sequence: TGCGCCAGCTCCGAGACAGGCGTGGTAGGGCAGTACTTC. It is translated as CASSETGVVGQYF.

The DNA for the CDR3 is TGTGCCAGTAGCCGGTCTGGACTAGCGGGAACCCACGAGCAGTACTTC. It yields the protein CASSRSGLAGTHEQYF. V usage is TRBV11-2 and J usage is TRBJ2-7; 12 positions agree with TRBD2. CDR1 is SGHAT and CDR2 is FQNNGV in the germline V gene. V trimming: 9 bases; J trimming: 5 bases; junction bases outside the gene matches: 14. CDR3 length: 16 amino acids.

Note on this clonotype: One base away lies a much larger clone, so this may be a sequencing read error. V usage is TRBV4-2 and J usage is TRBJ2-5; D perhaps matches TRBD2 (6 bases). This CDR3 comprises 15 residues. Germline loops: CDR1 LGHNA, CDR2 YNFKEQ. CDR3 sequence reads: CASIQGAGLGETQYF. CDR3 coding DNA: TGTGCCAGCATCCAAGGGGCGGGATTGGGAGAGACCCAGTACTTC.

On this clonotype: The CDR3 does not end in the conserved phenylalanine or tryptophan, so this is likely a read error. The chain uses TRBV12-3 or TRBV12-4 and TRBJ1-4, with 8 bases lining up with TRBD1. V shed 8 bases and J 7 bases; nucleotides not matched to a gene: 9. This CDR3 has 14 amino acids. The DNA for the CDR3 is TGTGCCAGCGGTCCGGACAGGGAGGGTGAAAAACTGTTTCTT. Translated, it gives CASGPDREGEKLFL.

To note about this clonotype: One base away lies a much larger clone, so this may be a sequencing read error. The V call is TRBV6-5, the J call TRBJ1-4; TRBD1 is a possible D gene (5 bases). Per germline, CDR1 MNHEY and CDR2 SVGAGI. The V gene lost 4 bases and the J gene lost 8 bases, with 14 bases spanning the gap. The length of the CDR3 is 14 residues. The CDR3 is CASSLGAGREKLFF. CDR3 nucleotides: TGTGCCAGCAGTTTAGGGGCAGGGCGAGAAAAACTGTTTTTT.

Notes on this clonotype: A read error may produce the germline difference seen at one junction end. The chain has TRBV11-2 and TRBJ2-7; D is unclear. Looked up from germline, CDR1 is SGHAT and CDR2 is FQNNGV. The CDR3 runs 14 residues. CDR3 sequence reads: CTSSLYAVNYELYF. The CDR3 DNA sequence: TGTACCAGCAGCTTATACGCGGTGAACTACGAGCTGTACTTC.

To note about this clonotype: A read error may produce the germline difference seen at one junction end. The chain links TRBV4-1 to TRBJ1-6; no clear D gene. CDR1 MGHRA and CDR2 YSYEKL come from the germline V gene. The CDR3 covers 15 residues. Written as DNA, the CDR3 is TGCGCCTGCAGCCCGGTTATCCCCTATAATTCACCCCTCCACTTT. Its translation is CACSPVIPYNSPLHF.

A remark on this clonotype: A read error may explain this, as a much larger clone is one base away. The J gene is TRBJ1-1, the V gene TRBV6-6; 9 positions match TRBD1. The germline V gene has CDR1 MNHNY and CDR2 SVGAGI (reference sequence). CDR3 length: 15 amino acids. In DNA, the CDR3 is TGTGCCGGCAGTTACCCGGGACAGGGAGTAGCTGAAGCTTTCTTT. It codes for CAGSYPGQGVAEAFF.

As regards this clonotype: One end of the junction varies from germline; a read error may be responsible. The rearrangement joins TRBV5-6 to TRBJ2-7; D tentatively fits TRBD1 or TRBD2 (5 bases each). The germline V gene encodes CDR1 SGHDT and CDR2 YYEEEE. The CDR3 consists of 14 residues. CDR3 sequence reads: CASSSGHIRNEQYF. In nucleotides, the CDR3 is TGCGCCAGCAGCTCGGGGCACATAAGGAACGAGCAGTACTTC.

V usage is TRBV11-2 and J usage is TRBJ1-2, with a tentative D call TRBD1 (5 bases). From germline, CDR1 is SGHAT and CDR2 FQNNGV. CDR3 length: 15 residues. This CDR3 is CTCSLPQGDFYGYTF. The CDR3, as DNA: TGTACCTGCAGCCTCCCACAAGGGGATTTCTATGGCTACACCTTC.

Notes on this clonotype: A clone one base away is much larger, so this may be a read error. This chain links TRBV5-5 with TRBJ2-3, with D unresolved. The CDR3 sequence is 14 residues long. With 4 bases removed from V and 0 bases from J, the gap between germline ends came to 9 bases. The germline CDR1 and CDR2 sequences are SGHKS and YYEKEE (reference sequence). CDR3 sequence (DNA): TGTGCCAGCAGCCCTTTACAGAGCACAGATACGCAGTATTTT. This gives the protein CASSPLQSTDTQYF. The complete variable domain, with remaining parts taken from reference TRBV5-5 and TRBJ2-3, reads DAGVTQSPTHLIKTRGQQVTLRCSPISGHKSVSWYQQVLGQGPQFIFQYYEKEERGRGNFPDRFSARQFPNYSSELNVNALLLGDSALYLCASSPLQSTDTQYFGPGTRLTVL.

On this clonotype itself: No conserved phenylalanine or tryptophan is present at the end of the CDR3, so a read error is the likely explanation. This chain connects TRBV5-1 to TRBJ2-6, with TRBD1 matching 7 bases. The CDR3 is 18 amino acids. V lost 0 bases, J lost 11 bases, and 17 bases stayed unmatched. Germline loops: CDR1 SGHRS, CDR2 YFSETQ. This chain's CDR3 is CASSLEVGGVGWVDVLTL. Here the CDR3 DNA reads TGCGCCAGCAGCTTGGAGGTAGGGGGCGTAGGATGGGTCGACGTCCTGACTCTC.

On this clonotype itself: The CDR3 does not close with the conserved phenylalanine or tryptophan, likely indicating a read error. The chain has TRBV11-2 and TRBJ2-7, with TRBD1 identical over 7 bases. This CDR3 is built from 13 residues. The germline CDR1 and CDR2 sequences are SGHAT and FQNNGV. The CDR3 reads CASSLTGSYKQYL. CDR3 sequence (DNA): TGTGCCAGCAGCTTGACAGGGTCCTACAAGCAGTACCTC.